The 11 T cell receptor beta chains given below trace back to one sample, sequenced in a study of shared clonotypes between healthy human individuals. Generated by immunoSEQ multiplex PCR, the TCRdb table keeps only in-frame clones and is missing some. The table records 2,500,000 or so clones, about 90% of them present only once. The sample comprised naive CD4+ T cells from PBMCs. Subset described: CD45RA+ positively selected. These receptors came from a man younger than 35 in good health. Some clones in this sample may be carry-over from other donors' samples.

This chain uses TRBV29-1 with TRBJ2-7; D might be TRBD1 (6 bases). The DNA end lines up better with TRBJ2-5; the J call may be wrong. The germline gives CDR1 SQVTM, CDR2 ANQGSEA. This CDR3 comprises 13 residues. CDR3 bases: TGCAGCGTTGGACAGGTCTTCCAAGAGACCCAGTACTTC. Its translation: CSVGQVFQETQYF.

V usage is TRBV6-6 and J usage is TRBJ1-2; 9 positions agree with TRBD1. Trimming took 6 bases from V and 2 from J; bases not matched to a gene: 10. Per germline, CDR1 MNHNY and CDR2 SVGAGI (reference sequence). The CDR3 runs 16 residues. CDR3 sequence: CASSLGTGQTNYGYTF. The CDR3 DNA sequence: TGTGCCAGCAGCTTAGGGACAGGGCAAACCAACTATGGCTACACCTTC.

CDR3 coding DNA: TGTGCCGCCGCCCCCTCTGGAAACACCATATATTTT. It encodes CAAAPSGNTIYF. The V and J genes are TRBV10-3 and TRBJ1-3; no definite D call. The length of the CDR3 is 12 residues. CDR1 and CDR2 (germline): ENHRY, SYGVKD. With 11 bases removed from V and 0 bases from J, the gap between germline ends came to 8 bases.

The rearrangement uses TRBV9 and TRBJ1-2; 11 nucleotides match TRBD1. Trimming removed 1 base from V and 4 bases from J; junction bases left unmatched: 3. CDR3 length equals 15 residues. Germline assignment: CDR1 SGDLS and CDR2 YYNGEE. Here the CDR3 DNA reads TGTGCCAGCAGCGTAATGGGACAGGGGGGCTATGGCTACACCTTC. Translating it yields CASSVMGQGGYGYTF.

The CDR3 loop reads CAITSGSTDTQYF. Written as DNA, the CDR3 is TGTGCCATCACGAGCGGGAGCACAGATACGCAGTATTTT. The chain recombines TRBV10-3 with TRBJ2-3, with D maybe TRBD2 (6 bases). The CDR3 runs 13 residues. The V gene's germline CDR1 is ENHRY and CDR2 SYGVKD. Trimming cost V 7 bases and J 0 bases, with 8 bases left between them.

About this clone: Other DNA sequences in the same sample also yield this CDR3. The chain is built from TRBV4-1 and TRBJ1-5, with 7 bases lining up with TRBD1. Losses at the gene ends were 1 base for V and 2 bases for J; bases not matched to a gene: 2. The CDR3 is 15 residues long. Germline V gene lookup returns CDR1 MGHRA and CDR2 YSYEKL. CDR3 sequence (DNA): TGCGCCAGCAGCCAAGGCGGGACAGGCAATCAGCCCCAGCATTTT. It translates to CASSQGGTGNQPQHF.

The chain employs TRBV29-1 and TRBJ2-3; D remains ambiguous. Germline CDR1 and CDR2: SQVTM and ANQGSEA. With 5 bases removed from V and 7 bases from J, the gap between germline ends came to 19 bases. The CDR3 totals 14 residues. CDR3 residues: CSVRSVFSANTQYF. The CDR3 bases are TGCAGCGTTAGGTCCGTATTTAGTGCAAATACGCAGTATTTT.

This chain joins TRBV12-2 and TRBJ1-1; the listed D gene, TRBD1, was not tested against the DNA. TRBV12-2 is deemed a pseudogene. This CDR3 comprises 15 residues. CDR3 amino acids: CASLPRGLSGTEAFF. The CDR3 DNA sequence: TGTGCAAGTCTCCCCAGGGGGCTATCGGGCACTGAAGCTTTCTTT.

Here the CDR3 reads CASMGREGRHEQYF. CDR3 sequence (DNA): TGTGCCAGCATGGGGCGGGAGGGTCGCCACGAGCAGTACTTC. J is TRBJ2-7 and V is TRBV6-1; 9 bases match TRBD2. J was trimmed by 5 bases and V by 7 bases; bases with no gene match: 9. From germline, CDR1 is MNHNS and CDR2 SASEGT. The CDR3 runs 14 residues.

J is TRBJ2-5 and V is TRBV27; no firm D call. The germline V and J ends were trimmed by 5 bases and 0 bases, with 1 base remaining between them. Germline values: CDR1 MNHEY, CDR2 SMNVEV (reference sequence). The CDR3 spans 11 residues. CDR3 in DNA: TGTGCCAGCAGTCACCAAGAGACCCAGTACTTC. This encodes CASSHQETQYF.

This chain connects TRBV2 to TRBJ2-7, with 8 bases aligning to TRBD1. The germline V gene has CDR1 SNHLY and CDR2 FYNNEI. J was trimmed by 3 bases and V by 2 bases; bases with no gene match: 6. This CDR3 has 15 residues. CDR3 nucleotides: TGTGCCAGCAGTGAATATCCAGGGGGCAGCTACGAGCAGTACTTC. Translating gives CASSEYPGGSYEQYF. Supplemented by reference TRBV2 and TRBJ2-7, the full variable domain reads EPEVTQTPSHQVTQMGQEVILRCVPISNHLYFYWYRQILGQKVEFLVSFYNNEISEKSEIFDDQFSVERPDGSNFTLKIRSTKLEDSAMYFCASSEYPGGSYEQYFGPGTRLTVT.